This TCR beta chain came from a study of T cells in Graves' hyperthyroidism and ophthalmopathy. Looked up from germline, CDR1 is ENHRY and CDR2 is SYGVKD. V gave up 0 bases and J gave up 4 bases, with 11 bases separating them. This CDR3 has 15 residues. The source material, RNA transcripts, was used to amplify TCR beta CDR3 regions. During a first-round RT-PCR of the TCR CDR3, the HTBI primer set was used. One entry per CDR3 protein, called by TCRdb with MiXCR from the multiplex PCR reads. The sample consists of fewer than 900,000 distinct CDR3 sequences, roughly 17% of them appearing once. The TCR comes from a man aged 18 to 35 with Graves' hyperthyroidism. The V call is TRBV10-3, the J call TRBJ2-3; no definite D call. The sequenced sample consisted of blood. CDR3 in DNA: TGTGCCATCAGTGAGTCCGTTGGGGTCGCAGATACGCAGTATTTT. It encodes CAISESVGVADTQYF.